This T cell receptor (beta chain) was sequenced during a study of Ad26.COV2.S vaccination and SARS-CoV-2 variants. In the study overall: The donor belonged to the COV1001 Ad26.COV2.S trial arm. Dosing was one shot or two shots 56 days apart. The study's findings and limits: Measures of TCR breadth and depth may have fallen short of total T cell responses.

V dropped 1 base and J dropped 4; count of bases not matched to a gene: 4. This CDR3 is 14 amino acids long. CDR1 and CDR2 from the germline V gene are KGHSH and LQKENI. Regarding treatment: over 15 received Ad26.COV2.S at low or high dose, single or two shots; 5 received placebo; per-sample allocation not given. Day 63 after the first injection of vaccine or placebo was the sampling time. Of note for this clone: Its antigen is unidentified. Distinct nucleotide sequences in the sample also encode this CDR3.

The repertoire was sequenced with immunoSEQ multiplex PCR; TCRdb's copy has only in-frame clones and lacks some. This table holds about 410,000 clones, approximately 90% found once. The chain carries TRBV18 and TRBJ2-7; 7 bases fit TRBD1. The TCR comes from a person between 18 and 65 years old who received the Ad26.COV2.S COVID-19 vaccine or a placebo. Sample: peripheral blood, taken in a trial of Ad26.COV2.S vaccine versus placebo. CDR3 bases: TGTGCCAGCTCACCACAAGGCAGGGGGTACGAGCAGTACTTC. It is translated as CASSPQGRGYEQYF.